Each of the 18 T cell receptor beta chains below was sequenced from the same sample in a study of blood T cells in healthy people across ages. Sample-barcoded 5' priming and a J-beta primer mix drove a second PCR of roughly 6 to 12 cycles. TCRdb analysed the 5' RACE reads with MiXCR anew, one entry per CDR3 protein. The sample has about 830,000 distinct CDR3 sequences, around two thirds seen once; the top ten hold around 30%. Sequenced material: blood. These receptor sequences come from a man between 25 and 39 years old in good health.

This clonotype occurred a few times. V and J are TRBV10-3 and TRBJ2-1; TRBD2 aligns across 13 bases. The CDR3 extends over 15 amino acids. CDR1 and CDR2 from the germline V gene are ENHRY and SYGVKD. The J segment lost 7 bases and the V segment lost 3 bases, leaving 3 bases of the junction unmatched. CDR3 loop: CAISDRLAGGNEQFF. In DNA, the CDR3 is TGTGCCATCAGTGATCGACTAGCGGGGGGAAATGAGCAGTTCTTC.

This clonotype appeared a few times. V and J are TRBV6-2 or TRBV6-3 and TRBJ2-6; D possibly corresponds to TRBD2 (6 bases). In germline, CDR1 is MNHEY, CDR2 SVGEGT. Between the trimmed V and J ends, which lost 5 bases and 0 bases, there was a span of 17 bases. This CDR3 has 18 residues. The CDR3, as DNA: TGTGCCAGCAGTACGAATACCGGGACTTACTCTGGGGCCAACGTCCTGACTTTC. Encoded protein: CASSTNTGTYSGANVLTF.

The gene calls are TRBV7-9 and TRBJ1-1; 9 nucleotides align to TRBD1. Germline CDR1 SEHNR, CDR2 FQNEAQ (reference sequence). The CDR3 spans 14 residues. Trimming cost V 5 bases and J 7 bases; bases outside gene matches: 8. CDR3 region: CASSLTTGGGEAFF. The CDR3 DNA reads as TGTGCCAGCAGCCTCACGACAGGGGGTGGTGAAGCTTTCTTT.

CDR3 sequence (DNA): TGTGCCAGCAGCCAAGTACCCTCGGGCTACGAGCAGTACTTC. This encodes CASSQVPSGYEQYF. The V gene is TRBV4-2, the J gene TRBJ2-1, with unresolved D. Gene TRBJ2-7 matches the end of the DNA better, so the J call may be wrong. The CDR3 covers 14 residues. CDR1 is LGHNA and CDR2 is YNFKEQ in the germline V gene.

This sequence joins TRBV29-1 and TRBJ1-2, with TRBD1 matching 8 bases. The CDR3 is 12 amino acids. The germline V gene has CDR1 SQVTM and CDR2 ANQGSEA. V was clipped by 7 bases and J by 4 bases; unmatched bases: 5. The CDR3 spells CSALTGGYGYTF. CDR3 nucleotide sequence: TGCAGCGCCCTCACAGGGGGCTATGGCTACACCTTC. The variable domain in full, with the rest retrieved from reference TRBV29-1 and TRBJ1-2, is SAVISQKPSRDICQRGTSLTIQCQVDSQVTMMFWYRQQPGQSLTLIATANQGSEATYESGFVIDKFPISRPNLTFSTLTVSNMSPEDSSIYLCSALTGGYGYTFGSGTRLTVV.

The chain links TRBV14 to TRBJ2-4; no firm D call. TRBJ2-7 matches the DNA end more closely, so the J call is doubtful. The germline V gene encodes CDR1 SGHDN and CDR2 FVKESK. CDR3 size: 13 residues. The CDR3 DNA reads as TGTGCCAGCAGCCAAGTAGGAGTCCACGAGCAGTACTTC. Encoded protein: CASSQVGVHEQYF.

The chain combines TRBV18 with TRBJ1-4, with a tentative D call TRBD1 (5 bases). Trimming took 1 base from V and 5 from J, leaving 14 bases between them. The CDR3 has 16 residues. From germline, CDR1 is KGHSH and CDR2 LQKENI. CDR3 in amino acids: CASSPRTGDPNEKLFF. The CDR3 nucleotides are TGTGCCAGCTCACCACGGACGGGGGACCCCAATGAAAAACTGTTTTTT.

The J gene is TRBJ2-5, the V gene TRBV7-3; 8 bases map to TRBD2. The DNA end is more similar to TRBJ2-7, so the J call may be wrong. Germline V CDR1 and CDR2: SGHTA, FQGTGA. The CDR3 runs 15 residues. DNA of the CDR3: TGTGCCAGCAGCTCCCTCTCCGGGGGGGCCTACGAGCAGTACTTC. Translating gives CASSSLSGGAYEQYF.

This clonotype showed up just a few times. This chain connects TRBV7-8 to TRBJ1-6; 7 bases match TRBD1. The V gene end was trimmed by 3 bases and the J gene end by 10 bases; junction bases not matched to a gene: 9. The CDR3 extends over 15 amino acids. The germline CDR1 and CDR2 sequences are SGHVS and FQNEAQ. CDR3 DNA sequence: TGTGCCAGCAGCTTCTCACCAGGGGGACGGTCACCCCTCCACTTT. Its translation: CASSFSPGGRSPLHF.

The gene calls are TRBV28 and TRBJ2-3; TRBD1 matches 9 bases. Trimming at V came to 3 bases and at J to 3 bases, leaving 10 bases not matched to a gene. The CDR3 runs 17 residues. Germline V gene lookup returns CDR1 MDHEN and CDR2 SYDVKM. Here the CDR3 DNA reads TGTGCCAGCAGTTTCCCGGACAGGGGAGAGGATACAGATACGCAGTATTTT. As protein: CASSFPDRGEDTDTQYF.

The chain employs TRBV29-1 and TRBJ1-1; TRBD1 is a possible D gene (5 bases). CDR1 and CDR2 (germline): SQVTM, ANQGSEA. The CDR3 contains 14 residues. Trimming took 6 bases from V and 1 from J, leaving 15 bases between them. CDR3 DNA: TGCAGCGTGAGCGAGGGACCCGGGAACACTGAAGCTTTCTTT. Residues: CSVSEGPGNTEAFF.

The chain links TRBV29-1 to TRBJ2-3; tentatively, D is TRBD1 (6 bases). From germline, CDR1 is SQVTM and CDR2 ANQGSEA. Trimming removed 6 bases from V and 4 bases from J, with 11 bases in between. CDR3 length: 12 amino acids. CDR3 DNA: TGCAGCGTCGCACAGGGTCCAGATACGCAGTATTTT. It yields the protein CSVAQGPDTQYF.

CDR3 DNA sequence: TGTGCCAGCACCTACAGCAAGGGAACTGAAGCTTTCTTT. Protein product: CASTYSKGTEAFF. The genes are TRBV11-2 and TRBJ1-1, with D uncertain. V was pared by 7 bases and J by 5 bases, with 14 bases between. Germline CDR1 and CDR2: SGHAT and FQNNGV. The CDR3 extends over 13 amino acids.

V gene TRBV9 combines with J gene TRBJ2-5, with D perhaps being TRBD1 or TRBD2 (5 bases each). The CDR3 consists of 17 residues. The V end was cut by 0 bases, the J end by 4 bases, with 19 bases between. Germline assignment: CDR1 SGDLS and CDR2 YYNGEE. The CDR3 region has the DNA TGTGCCAGCAGCGTAGCCCCGGGGCAGGTTGGCGGAGAGACCCAGTACTTC. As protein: CASSVAPGQVGGETQYF.

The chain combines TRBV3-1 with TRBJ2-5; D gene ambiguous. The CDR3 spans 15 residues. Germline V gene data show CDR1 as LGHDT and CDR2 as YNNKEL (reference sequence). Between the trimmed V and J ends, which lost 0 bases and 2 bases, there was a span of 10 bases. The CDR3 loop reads CASSQDNHAQETQYF. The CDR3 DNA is TGTGCCAGCAGCCAAGATAACCACGCTCAAGAGACCCAGTACTTC.

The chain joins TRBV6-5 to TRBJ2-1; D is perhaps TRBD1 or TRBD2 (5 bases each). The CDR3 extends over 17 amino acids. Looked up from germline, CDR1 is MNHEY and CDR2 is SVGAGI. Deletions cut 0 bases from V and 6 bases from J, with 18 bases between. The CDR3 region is CASSYSFVARGFNEQFF. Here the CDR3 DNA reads TGTGCCAGCAGTTACTCGTTTGTAGCGAGGGGCTTCAATGAGCAGTTCTTC.

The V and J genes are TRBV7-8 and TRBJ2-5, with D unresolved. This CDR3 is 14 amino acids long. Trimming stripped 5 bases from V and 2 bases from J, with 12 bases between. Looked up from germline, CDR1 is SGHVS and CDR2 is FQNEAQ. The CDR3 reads CASSKALPQETQYF. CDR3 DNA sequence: TGTGCCAGCAGCAAGGCCCTTCCACAAGAGACCCAGTACTTC.

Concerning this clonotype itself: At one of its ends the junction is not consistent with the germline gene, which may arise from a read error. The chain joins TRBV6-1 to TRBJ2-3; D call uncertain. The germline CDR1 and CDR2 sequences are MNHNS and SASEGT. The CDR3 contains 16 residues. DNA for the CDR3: TGTGTCAGCAGTGAAGCGTTAGGTCGATACACAGATACGCAGTATTTT. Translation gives CVSSEALGRYTDTQYF.